The 15 T cell receptor beta chains in this list originate from one sample, sequenced in a study of PD-1 and CTLA-4 blockade in melanoma. TCRdb's copy holds only in-frame clones and misses some; the assay was immunoSEQ multiplex PCR. The table includes 25,000 to 40,000 clones, less than 90% detected once. The sequencing here drew on CD8+ T cells from peripheral blood, taken from a patient given anti-PD-1 treatment. These receptors all come from a human donor with melanoma.

This chain connects TRBV5-4 to TRBJ2-4; D not resolved. V was trimmed by 2 bases and J by 5 bases, leaving 5 bases between them. Germline V CDR1 and CDR2: SGHNT, YYREEE (reference sequence). The CDR3 consists of 12 residues. This CDR3 is CASSFGENIQYF. In nucleotides, the CDR3 is TGTGCCAGCAGCTTCGGAGAAAACATTCAGTACTTC. Using reference TRBV5-4 and TRBJ2-4 for the parts outside the CDR3, the full variable domain is ETGVTQSPTHLIKTRGQQVTLRCSSQSGHNTVSWYQQALGQGPQFIFQYYREEENGRGNFPPRFSGLQFPNYSSELNVNALELDDSALYLCASSFGENIQYFGAGTRLSVL.

J is TRBJ1-5 and V is TRBV5-5, with D maybe TRBD1 (5 bases). The CDR3 is 15 residues long. With 4 bases removed from V and 2 bases from J, the gap between germline ends came to 13 bases. CDR1 and CDR2 (germline): SGHKS, YYEKEE (reference sequence). Here the CDR3 DNA reads TGTGCCAGCAGCGCCGGCGGGGGAGGCAATCAGCCCCAGCATTTT. This translates into CASSAGGGGNQPQHF.

The chain has TRBV7-9 and TRBJ2-7; 7 nucleotides agree with TRBD1. Germline V gene lookup returns CDR1 SEHNR and CDR2 FQNEAQ (reference sequence). With V trimmed by 4 bases and J by 7 bases, 13 bases remained unmatched. This CDR3 is 15 amino acids long. The CDR3 region is CASSSPLRQGGEQYF. CDR3 sequence (DNA): TGTGCCAGCAGCTCCCCTCTAAGACAGGGCGGGGAGCAGTACTTC. The variable domain in full, with the rest retrieved from reference TRBV7-9 and TRBJ2-7, is DTGVSQNPRHKITKRGQNVTFRCDPISEHNRLYWYRQTLGQGPEFLTYFQNEAQLEKSRLLSDRFSAERPKGSFSTLEIQRTEQGDSAMYLCASSSPLRQGGEQYFGPGTRLTVT.

The chain employs TRBV14 and TRBJ2-1; maybe TRBD2 (6 bases). Per the germline V gene, CDR1 is SGHDN and CDR2 is FVKESK. CDR3 size: 13 residues. V was shortened by 3 bases and J by 7 bases, with 10 bases between the two germline ends. CDR3 nucleotide sequence: TGTGCCAGCAGCCACCTAGGAGGGAATGAGCAGTTCTTC. Translated, it gives CASSHLGGNEQFF.

The chain carries TRBV4-3 and TRBJ1-5; D is possibly TRBD1 (5 bases). CDR3 length equals 15 residues. The germline V gene has CDR1 LGHNA and CDR2 YSLEER. V was trimmed by 0 bases and J by 8 bases, leaving 14 bases between them. The CDR3 DNA reads TGCGCCAGCAGCCAAGACGTGGCTACAGGCGAGCCCCAGCATTTT. Translation gives CASSQDVATGEPQHF.

The genes are TRBV15 and TRBJ2-1; D may be TRBD1 or TRBD2 (5 bases each). CDR1 LNHNV and CDR2 YYDKDF come from the germline V gene (reference sequence). There are 15 residues in the CDR3. V was clipped by 0 bases and J by 3 bases, with 9 bases between them. CDR3 protein: CATSREGTIYNEQFF. In nucleotides, the CDR3 is TGTGCCACCAGCAGAGAGGGGACGATCTACAATGAGCAGTTCTTC.

V is TRBV25-1 and J is TRBJ2-5; tentatively, D is TRBD1 (6 bases). Germline values: CDR1 MGHDK, CDR2 SYGVNS. V shed 2 bases and J shed 0 bases, with 10 bases lying between them. The CDR3 loop spans 15 amino acids. The CDR3 sequence is CASSEGGRYQETQYF. The CDR3 DNA is TGTGCCAGCAGTGAAGGGGGCCGGTACCAAGAGACCCAGTACTTC.

The CDR3 reads CASSIRYGGQLNTEAFF. Written as DNA, the CDR3 is TGTGCCAGTAGTATACGTTATGGAGGACAGTTGAACACTGAAGCTTTCTTT. The chain employs TRBV19 and TRBJ1-1; TRBD1 is a possible D gene (6 bases). V dropped 2 bases and J dropped 0 bases, with 16 bases sitting between them. CDR3 size: 17 residues. Germline assignment: CDR1 LNHDA and CDR2 SQIVND (reference sequence).

The CDR3 sequence: CASSEALLAGYEQYF. The CDR3 bases are TGTGCCAGCAGTGAAGCGCTCCTAGCGGGGTACGAGCAGTACTTC. The chain joins TRBV6-1 to TRBJ2-7; 9 bases align to TRBD2. CDR1 is MNHNS and CDR2 is SASEGT in the germline V gene. The length of the CDR3 is 15 residues. V was clipped by 0 bases and J by 4 bases; unmatched bases: 4.

The rearrangement joins TRBV19 to TRBJ2-1; 11 nucleotides line up with TRBD1. The V gene's germline CDR1 is LNHDA and CDR2 SQIVND (reference sequence). This CDR3 is built from 14 residues. Unmatched junction bases numbered 5, after V lost 5 bases and J lost 8 bases. CDR3 nucleotides: TGTGCCAGTAGTCCCCGGGACAGGGGGGATGAGCAGTTCTTC. This translates into CASSPRDRGDEQFF.

The V call is TRBV4-3, the J call TRBJ1-2; 8 bases fit TRBD1. There are 18 residues in the CDR3. V was pared by 0 bases and J by 3 bases, with 12 bases of the junction left unmatched. Germline V CDR1 and CDR2: LGHNA, YSLEER. This CDR3 is CASSQELGLRGRDYGYTF. CDR3 sequence (DNA): TGCGCCAGCAGCCAAGAATTGGGGCTCAGGGGGCGAGACTATGGCTACACCTTC.

This clone was counted once. This chain's CDR3 is CASSPRGASRNTIYF. CDR3 in DNA: TGCGCCAGCAGCCCCCGAGGGGCCTCTAGGAACACCATATATTTT. This chain links TRBV4-1 with TRBJ1-3, with D possibly being TRBD1 (5 bases). The CDR3 sequence is 15 residues long. Trimming took off 4 bases at V and 7 bases at J, with 17 bases between the two ends. Germline assignment: CDR1 MGHRA and CDR2 YSYEKL.

The V gene is TRBV27, the J gene TRBJ2-7; TRBD2 might be the D (5 bases). Looked up from germline, CDR1 is MNHEY and CDR2 is SMNVEV (reference sequence). V was pared by 6 bases and J by 5 bases, with 14 bases between. The CDR3 contains 13 residues. Written as DNA, the CDR3 is TGTGCCAGCAGCGCACGACCGGAGGACGAGCAGTACTTC. It encodes CASSARPEDEQYF.

This clone was detected once. This chain uses TRBV14 with TRBJ2-1; the D gene is possibly TRBD1 (5 bases). Trimming cost V 0 bases and J 1 base, with 13 bases left between them. The CDR3 sequence is 17 residues long. CDR1 and CDR2 (germline): SGHDN, FVKESK. The CDR3 sequence is CASSQDLQDGSYNEQFF. The CDR3 DNA reads as TGTGCCAGCAGCCAAGATCTACAGGACGGGTCCTACAATGAGCAGTTCTTC.

The chain joins TRBV24-1 to TRBJ2-1; D gene unclear. V gave up 7 bases and J gave up 5 bases, with 14 bases separating them. Germline-derived CDR1 and CDR2 are KGHDR and SFDVKD. CDR3 length: 14 residues. CDR3 in DNA: TGTGCCACCAGCACCGTAGGAACAGACAATGAGCAGTTCTTC. Protein sequence: CATSTVGTDNEQFF.